This T cell receptor beta chain was obtained from a study of technical replicates of blood from a handful of donors. TCRdb keeps only in-frame clones here, not all; method: immunoSEQ multiplex PCR. The data contain fewer than 85,000 clones, roughly 96% of them singletons. This clonotype was sampled from a human donor in good health. The source material was T cells isolated from PBMCs.

CDR3 DNA: TGTGCCAGCAGCCAAAACTTGGGCACCTACCTCTACACTGAAGCTTTCTTT. This sequence encodes CASSQNLGTYLYTEAFF. This sequence joins TRBV7-2 and TRBJ1-1, with D hard to call. The CDR3 covers 17 residues. Germline lookup yields CDR1 SGHTA and CDR2 FQGNSA. Between the trimmed V and J ends, which lost 5 bases and 3 bases, there was a span of 22 bases.